Below are 27 T cell receptor beta chains sequenced from a single sample in a study of beta chain features in type 1 diabetes. What was sequenced were expressed TCRB transcripts, since all of the isolated RNA had been reverse transcribed. Profiled with immunoSEQ multiplex PCR; TCRdb holds only in-frame clones, not every one. Among under 500,000 clones, approximately 28% were seen once, and the ten largest hold about 0.065%. The sequencing input was naive CD4+ T cells from blood. The source is a man younger than 35 in good health.

This clone was observed a few times. The chain combines TRBV7-2 with TRBJ2-5, with TRBD1 identical over 8 bases. The CDR3 has 17 residues. The V gene's germline CDR1 is SGHTA and CDR2 FQGNSA. J lost 3 bases, V lost 5 bases, and 14 bases had no gene match. This CDR3 is CASSPISGGQGEETQYF. CDR3 bases: TGTGCCAGCAGCCCTATTTCCGGTGGACAGGGTGAAGAGACCCAGTACTTC.

This clone was seen a handful of times. The gene calls are TRBV7-9 and TRBJ1-1, with unresolved D. This CDR3 contains 15 residues. V shed 1 base and J shed 2 bases, with 11 bases lying between them. Germline loops: CDR1 SEHNR, CDR2 FQNEAQ (reference sequence). The CDR3 reads CASSLDRIPNTEAFF. The DNA of the CDR3 is TGTGCCAGCAGCTTAGACCGAATACCTAACACTGAAGCTTTCTTT.

CDR3 nucleotide sequence: TGTGCCAGCAGTGGAACCGGGACAGGGGGCTACACCTTC. Residues: CASSGTGTGGYTF. The chain joins TRBV6-5 to TRBJ1-2, with 9 bases that match TRBD1. Per the germline V gene, CDR1 is MNHEY and CDR2 is SVGAGI. The CDR3 runs to 13 residues. J lost 8 bases, V lost 5 bases, and 6 bases had no gene match.

The chain links TRBV5-1 to TRBJ2-5, with a weak D call TRBD2 (5 bases). CDR1 and CDR2 (germline): SGHRS, YFSETQ. Trimming shortened V by 6 bases and J by 2 bases, and 14 bases separated the two germline ends. CDR3 size: 14 residues. CDR3 protein: CASTQDWEQETQYF. The CDR3, as DNA: TGCGCCAGCACCCAAGACTGGGAGCAAGAGACCCAGTACTTC.

The genes are TRBV19 and TRBJ2-5; D not resolved. V lost 3 bases, J lost 5 bases, and 7 bases lay in between. From germline, CDR1 is LNHDA and CDR2 SQIVND (reference sequence). The CDR3 spans 12 residues. The CDR3 sequence: CASSIDLETQYF. The CDR3 region has the DNA TGTGCCAGTAGTATCGATTTGGAGACCCAGTACTTC.

This clone was detected a few times. The same CDR3 arises from other DNA sequences in this sample as well. The rearrangement joins TRBV9 to TRBJ2-7; D remains ambiguous. This CDR3 region has 13 residues. Trimming took 3 bases from V and 0 from J, leaving 7 bases between them. Germline V gene lookup returns CDR1 SGDLS and CDR2 YYNGEE. The CDR3 sequence: CASSAPSSYEQYF. DNA of the CDR3: TGTGCCAGCAGCGCCCCGAGCTCCTACGAGCAGTACTTC.

The gene calls are TRBV9 and TRBJ2-1; perhaps TRBD1 as D (6 bases). CDR1 is SGDLS and CDR2 is YYNGEE in the germline V gene. The ends were cut back, 0 bases at V and 5 bases at J, with 12 bases in the middle. This CDR3 contains 15 residues. The CDR3 region has the DNA TGTGCCAGCAGCGTAGATTGGGGGCGGGACAATGAGCAGTTCTTC. It specifies CASSVDWGRDNEQFF.

The genes are TRBV9 and TRBJ2-1; D not resolved. The CDR3 is 13 amino acids. The V gene's germline CDR1 is SGDLS and CDR2 YYNGEE. Trimming removed 4 bases at V and 5 bases at J, with 10 bases between. This CDR3 reads CASSLIGNNEQFF. In nucleotides, the CDR3 is TGTGCCAGCAGCCTAATAGGGAACAATGAGCAGTTCTTC.

The chain links TRBV30 to TRBJ2-1; 8 bases agree with TRBD2. Germline V gives CDR1 GTSNPN, CDR2 SVGIG (reference sequence). The CDR3 sequence is 13 residues long. V trimming: 5 bases; J trimming: 7 bases; junction bases outside the gene matches: 7. This CDR3 is CAWANPGGNEQFF. DNA for the CDR3: TGTGCCTGGGCGAATCCGGGGGGGAATGAGCAGTTCTTC.

The chain links TRBV25-1 to TRBJ2-7, with D possibly being TRBD2 (6 bases). The CDR3 is 15 residues long. The V gene lost 2 bases and the J gene lost 3 bases, with 14 bases spanning the gap. CDR1 is MGHDK and CDR2 is SYGVNS in the germline V gene. The CDR3 spells CASSEPGEIGYEQYF. The CDR3 DNA reads as TGTGCCAGCAGTGAACCGGGGGAGATCGGCTACGAGCAGTACTTC.

The J gene is TRBJ1-1, the V gene TRBV30, with D perhaps TRBD1 (6 bases). This CDR3 comprises 14 residues. Looked up from germline, CDR1 is GTSNPN and CDR2 is SVGIG (reference sequence). The CDR3 loop reads CAMERRGAVAEAFF. Written as DNA, the CDR3 is TGTGCAATGGAGCGGCGGGGGGCGGTCGCTGAAGCTTTCTTT.

The genes are TRBV28 and TRBJ2-7, with 7 nucleotides matching TRBD2. CDR1 and CDR2 from the germline V gene are MDHEN and SYDVKM. CDR3 length equals 15 residues. Trimming cost V 8 bases and J 5 bases; bases outside gene matches: 15. CDR3 sequence reads: CASPPGRETFNEQYF. The CDR3 region has the DNA TGTGCCAGCCCCCCTGGGCGGGAGACGTTTAACGAGCAGTACTTC.

The chain employs TRBV4-2 and TRBJ2-1; 7 bases are shared with TRBD2. Per germline, CDR1 LGHNA and CDR2 YNFKEQ. There are 15 residues in the CDR3. Germline trimming cut 5 bases from V and 4 bases from J; bases unmatched to any gene: 8. In DNA form, the CDR3 reads TGTGCCAGCAGCAGACTAGCCGCAGTTTACAATGAGCAGTTCTTC. Its protein product is CASSRLAAVYNEQFF.

The gene calls are TRBV7-9 and TRBJ2-1; D tentatively fits TRBD1 or TRBD2 (6 bases each). Per germline, CDR1 SEHNR and CDR2 FQNEAQ (reference sequence). V lost 6 bases to trimming and J lost 4 bases, with 19 bases between them. This CDR3 region has 16 residues. In DNA, the CDR3 is TGTGCCAGCAGGTCCTCTTGGAGGGGGAGTTACAATGAGCAGTTCTTC. Translating it yields CASRSSWRGSYNEQFF.

The genes are TRBV30 and TRBJ2-7; D might be TRBD2 (5 bases). Germline-derived CDR1 and CDR2 are GTSNPN and SVGIG (reference sequence). Trimming took 4 bases from V and 1 from J, leaving 8 bases between them. The CDR3 consists of 12 residues. For the CDR3, the DNA is TGTGCCTGGAAACGGGATTCCTACGAGCAGTACTTC. Translation: CAWKRDSYEQYF.

The chain uses TRBV7-3 and TRBJ2-3, with TRBD1 identical over 8 bases. The CDR3 contains 14 residues. The V gene's germline CDR1 is SGHTA and CDR2 FQGTGA. The V segment lost 5 bases and the J segment 2 bases; nucleotides outside the gene matches: 3. The CDR3 nucleotides read TGTGCCAGCAGCGCGACAGGGGCCACAGATACGCAGTATTTT. Its protein is CASSATGATDTQYF.

Only a few counts were recorded for this clone. Other DNA variants within this sample encode the same CDR3. The chain has TRBV7-2 and TRBJ2-1; D may be TRBD2 (6 bases). The germline V gene encodes CDR1 SGHTA and CDR2 FQGNSA. The CDR3 runs 14 residues. V shed 2 bases and J shed 4 bases, with 9 bases lying between them. The CDR3 here is CASSLRGSYNEQFF. The CDR3 DNA reads TGTGCCAGCAGCTTACGGGGGAGTTACAATGAGCAGTTCTTC.

This clone was detected a few times. The same CDR3 arises from other DNA sequences in this sample as well. V gene TRBV30 combines with J gene TRBJ2-5; TRBD1 matches at 7 bases. V shed 0 bases, J shed 4 bases, and the junction held 2 bases outside the gene matches. The CDR3 is 13 residues long. The germline gives CDR1 GTSNPN, CDR2 SVGIG (reference sequence). CDR3 residues: CAWSVQGRETQYF. CDR3 in DNA: TGTGCCTGGAGTGTACAGGGGAGAGAGACCCAGTACTTC. The full variable domain, its missing parts supplied by reference TRBV30 and TRBJ2-5, is SQTIHQWPATLVQPVGSPLSLECTVEGTSNPNLYWYRQAAGRGLQLLFYSVGIGQISSEVPQNLSASRPQDRQFILSSKKLLLSDSGFYLCAWSVQGRETQYFGPGTRLLVL.

In its sample, this clone was seen a few times. Its ends do not fully match the called genes, so a read error is possible. This chain joins TRBV5-1 and TRBJ2-1; D is possibly TRBD2 (5 bases). The CDR3 is 14 residues long. The germline CDR1 and CDR2 sequences are SGHRS and YFSETQ. Here the CDR3 reads CASRLGAGTGEQFF. The CDR3 DNA sequence: TGCGCCAGCAGGTTGGGTGCGGGTACCGGTGAGCAGTTCTTC.

The sample holds a few counts of this clone. The genes are TRBV7-2 and TRBJ2-1; 8 bases fit TRBD2. V shed 5 bases, J shed 7 bases, and the junction held 7 bases outside the gene matches. In germline, CDR1 is SGHTA, CDR2 FQGNSA. The CDR3 is 14 amino acids. CDR3 region: CASSLRTSLNEQFF. In DNA form, the CDR3 reads TGTGCCAGCAGCCTTCGGACTAGCTTAAATGAGCAGTTCTTC.

This clone was seen a handful of times. The V gene is TRBV29-1, the J gene TRBJ2-7; 7 nucleotides agree with TRBD1. Per germline, CDR1 SQVTM and CDR2 ANQGSEA. Unmatched junction bases numbered 5, after V lost 4 bases and J lost 2 bases. The CDR3 loop spans 13 amino acids. The CDR3 reads CSVVGGPTYEQYF. The DNA for the CDR3 is TGCAGCGTTGTAGGGGGCCCCACCTACGAGCAGTACTTC.

This clone was seen a few times. CDR3 protein: CASSQGQLNTEAFF. CDR3 DNA sequence: TGTGCCAGCAGCCAAGGACAGCTGAACACTGAAGCTTTCTTT. J is TRBJ1-1 and V is TRBV6-5; maybe TRBD1 (6 bases). Trimming removed 6 bases from V and 0 bases from J, with 11 bases in between. This CDR3 spans 14 amino acids. Germline values: CDR1 MNHEY, CDR2 SVGAGI.

The chain joins TRBV7-9 to TRBJ2-7, with D possibly TRBD1 on 6 matching bases. The ends were cut back, 5 bases at V and 4 bases at J, with 9 bases in the middle. The CDR3 is made up of 12 amino acids. Germline CDR1 is SEHNR and CDR2 is FQNEAQ (reference sequence). CDR3 residues: CASSQTGYEQYF. The DNA of the CDR3 is TGTGCCAGCAGCCAAACAGGGTACGAGCAGTACTTC.

The chain employs TRBV7-9 and TRBJ2-3, with D unresolved. Germline-derived CDR1 and CDR2 are SEHNR and FQNEAQ (reference sequence). This CDR3 is 14 amino acids long. The V gene lost 0 bases and the J gene lost 2 bases, with 6 bases spanning the gap. This CDR3 is CASSLAGYTDTQYF. CDR3 coding DNA: TGTGCCAGCAGCTTAGCAGGATACACAGATACGCAGTATTTT.

For the CDR3, the DNA is TGCAGCGTTGCGGCCACCCGGACCCAAGGCTACACCTTC. Protein: CSVAATRTQGYTF. The chain recombines TRBV29-1 with TRBJ1-2; D call uncertain. Trimming pared 4 bases from V and 8 bases from J, leaving 17 bases between. The length of the CDR3 is 13 residues. From germline, CDR1 is SQVTM and CDR2 ANQGSEA.

This rearrangement joins TRBV25-1 to TRBJ2-1; the match to TRBD2 covers 16 bases. Looked up from germline, CDR1 is MGHDK and CDR2 is SYGVNS. J was trimmed by 15 bases and V by 6 bases; bases with no gene match: 11. The CDR3 loop spans 15 amino acids. The CDR3 reads CASSPGLAGGERWFF. CDR3 DNA: TGTGCCAGCAGCCCGGGACTAGCGGGAGGGGAGAGATGGTTCTTC. Variable domain in full (rest from reference TRBV25-1 and TRBJ2-1): EADIYQTPRYLVIGTGKKITLECSQTMGHDKMYWYQQDPGMELHLIHYSYGVNSTEKGDLSSESTVSRIRTEHFPLTLESARPSHTSQYLCASSPGLAGGERWFFGPGTRLTVL.

This clone occurred a few times. J is TRBJ1-2 and V is TRBV30, with D hard to call. CDR3 length: 13 residues. Trimming took 2 bases from V and 8 from J, leaving 15 bases between them. The germline CDR1 and CDR2 sequences are GTSNPN and SVGIG (reference sequence). DNA of the CDR3: TGTGCCTGGAGTCCCAAGGGCGTCTGGGGCTACACCTTC. Amino acid sequence: CAWSPKGVWGYTF.